This TCR beta chain appears in the sequencing data of a study of blood T cell repertoires in COVID-19. Measured with immunoSEQ multiplex PCR; TCRdb has only the in-frame clones, and not every one. This table holds 110,000 to 150,000 clones, about four fifths found once. On this clone: The junction departs from germline at one end; a sequencing error may be responsible.

The source material was PBMCs or T cells enriched from blood (not recorded which). The sequence derives from a man aged 45-65 years who had recovered from COVID-19.

CDR3 residues: CASSPGVGTSGSYEQYF. The CDR3 DNA follows: TGTGCCAGTTCACCAGGAGTCGGGACTAGCGGTTCCTACGAGCAGTACTTC. The chain couples TRBV18 to TRBJ2-7; TRBD2 matches at 11 bases. Germline assignment: CDR1 KGHSH and CDR2 LQKENI. The CDR3 runs to 17 residues.